This T cell receptor (beta chain) stems from a study of control samples from healthy donors and cancer patients. V was clipped by 3 bases and J by 4 bases, with 7 bases between them. The CDR3 covers 13 residues. Germline-derived CDR1 and CDR2 are LNHDA and SQIVND (reference sequence). Libraries were prepared by immunoSEQ multiplex PCR; TCRdb keeps only in-frame clonotypes and omits some of them. The sample lists 200,000 to 250,000 clones, roughly 94% occurring once. This clonotype originated in a man aged 45-60 years in good health. The rearrangement uses TRBV19 and TRBJ1-5, with D uncertain. Sequenced sample: blood. CDR3 sequence: CASSIRQNQPQHF. The CDR3 DNA follows: TGTGCCAGTAGTATTCGGCAGAATCAGCCCCAGCATTTT. The whole variable domain, filled in from reference TRBV19 and TRBJ1-5, reads DGGITQSPKYLFRKEGQNVTLSCEQNLNHDAMYWYRQDPGQGLRLIYYSQIVNDFQKGDIAEGYSVSREKKESFPLTVTSAQKNPTAFYLCASSIRQNQPQHFGDGTRLSIL.